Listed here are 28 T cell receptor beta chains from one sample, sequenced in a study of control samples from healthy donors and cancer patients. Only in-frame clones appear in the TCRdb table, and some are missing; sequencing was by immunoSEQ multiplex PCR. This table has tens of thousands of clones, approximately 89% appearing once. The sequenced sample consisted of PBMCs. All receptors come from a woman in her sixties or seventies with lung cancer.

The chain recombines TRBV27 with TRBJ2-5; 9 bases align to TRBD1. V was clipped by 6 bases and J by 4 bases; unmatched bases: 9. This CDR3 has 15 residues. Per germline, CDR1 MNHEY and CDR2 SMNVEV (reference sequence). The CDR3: CASSQGQGEGETQYF. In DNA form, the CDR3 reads TGTGCCAGCAGCCAGGGACAGGGAGAAGGAGAGACCCAGTACTTC.

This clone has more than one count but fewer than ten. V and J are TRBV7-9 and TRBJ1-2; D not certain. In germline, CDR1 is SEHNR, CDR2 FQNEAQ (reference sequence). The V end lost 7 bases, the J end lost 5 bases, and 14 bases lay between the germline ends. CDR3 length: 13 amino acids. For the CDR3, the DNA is TGTGCCAGCACCCGACTAGCAGAGTATGGCTACACCTTC. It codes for CASTRLAEYGYTF.

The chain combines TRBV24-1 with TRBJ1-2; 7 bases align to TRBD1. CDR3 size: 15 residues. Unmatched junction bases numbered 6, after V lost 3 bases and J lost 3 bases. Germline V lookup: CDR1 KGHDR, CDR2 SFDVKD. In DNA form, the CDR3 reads TGTGCCACCAGTGATCCCACAGGGGATGACTATGGCTACACCTTC. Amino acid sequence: CATSDPTGDDYGYTF.

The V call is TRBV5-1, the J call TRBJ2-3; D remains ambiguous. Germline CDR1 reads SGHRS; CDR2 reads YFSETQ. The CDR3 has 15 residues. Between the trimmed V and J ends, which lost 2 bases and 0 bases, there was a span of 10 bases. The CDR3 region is CASSFLGLSTDTQYF. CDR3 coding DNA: TGCGCCAGCAGCTTTCTCGGATTAAGCACAGATACGCAGTATTTT.

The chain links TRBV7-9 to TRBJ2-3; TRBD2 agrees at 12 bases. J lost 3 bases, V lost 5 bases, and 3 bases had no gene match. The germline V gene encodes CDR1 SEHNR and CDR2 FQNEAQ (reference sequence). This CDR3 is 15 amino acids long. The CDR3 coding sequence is TGTGCCAGCAGCCCCGGGACTAGCGGGACAGATACGCAGTATTTT. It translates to CASSPGTSGTDTQYF.

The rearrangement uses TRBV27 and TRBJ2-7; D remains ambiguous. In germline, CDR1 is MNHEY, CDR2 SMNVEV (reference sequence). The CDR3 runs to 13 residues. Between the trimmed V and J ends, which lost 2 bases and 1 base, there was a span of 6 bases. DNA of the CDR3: TGTGCCAGCAGTTTAGCAGGTTCCTACGAGCAGTACTTC. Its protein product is CASSLAGSYEQYF.

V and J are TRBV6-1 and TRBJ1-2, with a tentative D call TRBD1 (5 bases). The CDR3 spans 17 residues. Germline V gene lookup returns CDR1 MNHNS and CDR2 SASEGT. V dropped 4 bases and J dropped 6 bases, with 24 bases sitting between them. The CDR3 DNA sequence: TGTGCCAGCAGTGTTTCTCCGGTGACGGGACTTTCGAATGGCTACACCTTC. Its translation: CASSVSPVTGLSNGYTF.

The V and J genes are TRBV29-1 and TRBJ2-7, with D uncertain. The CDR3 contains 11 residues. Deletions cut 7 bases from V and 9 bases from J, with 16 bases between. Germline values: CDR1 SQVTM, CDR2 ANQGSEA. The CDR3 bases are TGCAGCGGGGGATCACCCACGGGGCAGTACTTC. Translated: CSGGSPTGQYF.

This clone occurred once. In nucleotides, the CDR3 is TGTGCCAGCGGGACAGGGTCTGAGCCCCAGCATTTT. Protein product: CASGTGSEPQHF. The chain links TRBV2 to TRBJ1-5; 9 nucleotides align to TRBD1. Germline V gene sequence: CDR1 SNHLY, CDR2 FYNNEI. With V trimmed by 8 bases and J by 8 bases, 4 bases remained unmatched. This CDR3 comprises 12 residues.

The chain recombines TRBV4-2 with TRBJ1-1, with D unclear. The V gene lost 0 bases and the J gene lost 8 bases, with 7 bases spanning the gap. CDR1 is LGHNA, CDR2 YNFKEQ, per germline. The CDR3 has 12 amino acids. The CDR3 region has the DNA TGTGCCAGCAGCCAAGATGGCCGCGAAGCTTTCTTT. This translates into CASSQDGREAFF.

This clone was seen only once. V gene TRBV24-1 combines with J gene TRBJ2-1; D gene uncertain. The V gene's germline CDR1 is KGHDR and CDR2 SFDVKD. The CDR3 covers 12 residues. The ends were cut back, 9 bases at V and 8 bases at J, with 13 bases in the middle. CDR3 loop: CATGSLYHEQFF. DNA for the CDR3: TGTGCCACCGGGTCCTTGTACCATGAGCAGTTCTTC.

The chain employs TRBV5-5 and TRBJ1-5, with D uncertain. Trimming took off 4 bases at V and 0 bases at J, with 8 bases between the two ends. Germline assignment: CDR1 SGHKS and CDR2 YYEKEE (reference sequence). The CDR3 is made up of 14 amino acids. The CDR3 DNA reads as TGTGCCAGCAGCCTAAGATATAGCAATCAGCCCCAGCATTTT. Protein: CASSLRYSNQPQHF.

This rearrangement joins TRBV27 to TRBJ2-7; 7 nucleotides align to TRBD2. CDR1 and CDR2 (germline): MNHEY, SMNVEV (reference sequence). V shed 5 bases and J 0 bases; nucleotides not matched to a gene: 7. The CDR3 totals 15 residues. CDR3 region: CASSLAGVPSYEQYF. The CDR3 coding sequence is TGTGCCAGCAGTCTGGCGGGGGTTCCCTCCTACGAGCAGTACTTC.

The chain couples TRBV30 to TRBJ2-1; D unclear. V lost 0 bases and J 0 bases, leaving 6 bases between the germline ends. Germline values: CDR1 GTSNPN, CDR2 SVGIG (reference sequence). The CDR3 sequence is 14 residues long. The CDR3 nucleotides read TGTGCCTGGAGTGTCAGGAGCTCCTACAATGAGCAGTTCTTC. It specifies CAWSVRSSYNEQFF.

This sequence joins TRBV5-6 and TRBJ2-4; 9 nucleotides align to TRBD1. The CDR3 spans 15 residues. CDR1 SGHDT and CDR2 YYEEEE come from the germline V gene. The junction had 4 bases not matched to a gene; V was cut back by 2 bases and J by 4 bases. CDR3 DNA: TGTGCCAGCAGCTTTCGAGACAGGGGGAAAAACATTCAGTACTTC. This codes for CASSFRDRGKNIQYF.

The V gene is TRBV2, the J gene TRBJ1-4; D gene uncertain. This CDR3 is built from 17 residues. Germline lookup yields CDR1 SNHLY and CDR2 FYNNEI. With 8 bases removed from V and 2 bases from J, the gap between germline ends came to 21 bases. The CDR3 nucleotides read TGTGCCAGCGCCCCGCTAGGTGATTCAGGCACTAATGAAAAACTGTTTTTT. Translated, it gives CASAPLGDSGTNEKLFF.

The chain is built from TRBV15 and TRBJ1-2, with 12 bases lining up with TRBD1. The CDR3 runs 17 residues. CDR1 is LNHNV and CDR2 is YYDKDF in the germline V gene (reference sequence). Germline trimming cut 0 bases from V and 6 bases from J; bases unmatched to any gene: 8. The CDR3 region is CATSRDMGQGASNGYTF. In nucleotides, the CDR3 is TGTGCCACCAGCAGAGACATGGGACAGGGGGCATCGAATGGCTACACCTTC. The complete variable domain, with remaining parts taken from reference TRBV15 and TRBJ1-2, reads DAMVIQNPRYQVTQFGKPVTLSCSQTLNHNVMYWYQQKSSQAPKLLFHYYDKDFNNEADTPDNFQSRRPNTSFCFLDIRSPGLGDTAMYLCATSRDMGQGASNGYTFGSGTRLTVV.

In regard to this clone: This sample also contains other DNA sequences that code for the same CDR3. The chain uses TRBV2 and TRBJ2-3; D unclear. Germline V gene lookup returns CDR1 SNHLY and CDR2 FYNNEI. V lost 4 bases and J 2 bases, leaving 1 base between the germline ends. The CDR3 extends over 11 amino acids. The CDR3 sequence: CASSVTDTQYF. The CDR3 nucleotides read TGTGCCAGCAGTGTCACAGATACGCAGTATTTT.

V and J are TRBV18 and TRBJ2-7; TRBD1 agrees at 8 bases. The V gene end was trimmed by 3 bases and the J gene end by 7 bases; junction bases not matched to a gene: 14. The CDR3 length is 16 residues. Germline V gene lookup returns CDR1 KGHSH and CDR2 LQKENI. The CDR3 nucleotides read TGTGCCAGCTCACCTCTAGGGACAGGTGACTTTGTTGAGCAGTACTTC. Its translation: CASSPLGTGDFVEQYF.

CDR3 in DNA: TGTGCCAGCAGTTTTGGACAGTATGGCTACACCTTC. This translates into CASSFGQYGYTF. The chain couples TRBV12-3 or TRBV12-4 to TRBJ1-2; possible D gene TRBD1, 6 bases. The CDR3 is 12 amino acids. V was pared by 3 bases and J by 5 bases, with 7 bases between.

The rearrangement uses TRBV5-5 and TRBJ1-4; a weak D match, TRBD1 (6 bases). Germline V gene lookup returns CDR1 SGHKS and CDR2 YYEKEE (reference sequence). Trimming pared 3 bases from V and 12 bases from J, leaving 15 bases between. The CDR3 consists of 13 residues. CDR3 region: CASSWGRGTELFF. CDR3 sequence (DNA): TGTGCCAGCAGCTGGGGGCGGGGTACCGAACTGTTTTTT.

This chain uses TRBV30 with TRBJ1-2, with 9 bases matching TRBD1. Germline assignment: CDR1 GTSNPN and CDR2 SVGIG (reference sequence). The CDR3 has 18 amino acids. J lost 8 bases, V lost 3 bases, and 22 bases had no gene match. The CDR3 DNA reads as TGTGCCTGGAGCCGTGGGACAGGGAGGAGGGCCTCCTCGTTCGGCTACACCTTC. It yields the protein CAWSRGTGRRASSFGYTF. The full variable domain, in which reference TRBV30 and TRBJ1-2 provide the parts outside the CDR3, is SQTIHQWPATLVQPVGSPLSLECTVEGTSNPNLYWYRQAAGRGLQLLFYSVGIGQISSEVPQNLSASRPQDRQFILSSKKLLLSDSGFYLCAWSRGTGRRASSFGYTFGSGTRLTVV.

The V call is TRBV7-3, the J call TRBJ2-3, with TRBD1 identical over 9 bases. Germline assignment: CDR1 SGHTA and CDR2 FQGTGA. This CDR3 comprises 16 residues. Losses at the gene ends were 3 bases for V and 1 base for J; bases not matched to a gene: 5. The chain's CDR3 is CASSFGTGQRTDTQYF. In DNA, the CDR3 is TGTGCCAGCAGCTTCGGGACAGGGCAACGCACAGATACGCAGTATTTT.

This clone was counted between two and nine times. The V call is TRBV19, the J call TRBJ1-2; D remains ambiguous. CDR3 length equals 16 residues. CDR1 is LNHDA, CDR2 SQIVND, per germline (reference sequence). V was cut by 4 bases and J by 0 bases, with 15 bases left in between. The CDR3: CASSNNPTDANYGYTF. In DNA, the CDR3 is TGTGCCAGTAGTAATAACCCGACGGACGCTAACTATGGCTACACCTTC.

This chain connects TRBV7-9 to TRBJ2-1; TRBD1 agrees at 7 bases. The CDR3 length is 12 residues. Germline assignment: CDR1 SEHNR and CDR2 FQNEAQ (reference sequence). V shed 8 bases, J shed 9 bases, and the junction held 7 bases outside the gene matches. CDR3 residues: CASFGQGVEQFF. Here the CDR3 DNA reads TGTGCCAGCTTTGGGCAGGGGGTTGAGCAGTTCTTC.

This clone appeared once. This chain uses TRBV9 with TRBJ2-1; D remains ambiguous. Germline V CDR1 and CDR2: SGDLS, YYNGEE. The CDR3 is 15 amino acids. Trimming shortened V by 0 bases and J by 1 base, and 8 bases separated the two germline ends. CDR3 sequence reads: CASSVDRVSYNEQFF. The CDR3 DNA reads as TGTGCCAGCAGCGTAGATCGGGTGTCCTACAATGAGCAGTTCTTC.

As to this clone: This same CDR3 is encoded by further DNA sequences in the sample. CDR3 region: CASSITRGGTEAFF. The CDR3 region has the DNA TGTGCCAGTAGTATTACCAGGGGCGGTACTGAAGCTTTCTTT. The V gene is TRBV19, the J gene TRBJ1-1, with D perhaps TRBD1 (6 bases). CDR3 length equals 14 residues. The germline CDR1 and CDR2 sequences are LNHDA and SQIVND (reference sequence). Trimming shortened V by 3 bases and J by 5 bases, and 13 bases separated the two germline ends.

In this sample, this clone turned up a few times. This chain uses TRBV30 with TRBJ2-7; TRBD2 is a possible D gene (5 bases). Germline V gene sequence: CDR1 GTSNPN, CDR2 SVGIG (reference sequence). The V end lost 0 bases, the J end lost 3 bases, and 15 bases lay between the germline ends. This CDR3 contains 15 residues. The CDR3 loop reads CAWSVLDFGRYEQYF. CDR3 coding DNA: TGTGCCTGGAGTGTACTAGACTTCGGTCGCTACGAGCAGTACTTC.